Described below is a single T cell receptor (beta chain) sequence and its context. The antigen is not known. Germline CDR1 MNHNS, CDR2 SASEGT. V was pared by 7 bases and J by 2 bases, with 13 bases between. This CDR3 has 14 amino acids. This entry comes from a study of read filtering for tumor transcriptome and immune sequencing. Study-level information: The cohort had 17 men and 14 women aged roughly 40 to 90, mean around 66 years.

Sampling of bone marrow took place during active disease in every patient. Notes on the study in general: Even smaller IR-seq throughput identified most shared clonotypes.

The library was built from 400 to 500 ng RNA with molecular barcoded adaptors for alpha/delta and beta/gamma chains. TCRdb reprocessed the reads with MiXCR, giving one entry per CDR3 protein. This table has more than 100,000 distinct CDR3 sequences, 10% to 15% appearing once. Sequencing was performed on a population of CD138-negative cells sorted from bone marrow. The chain combines TRBV6-1 with TRBJ2-3; no clear D gene. This clonotype was obtained from a donor aged 40 or older with multiple myeloma. For the CDR3, the DNA is TGTGCCAGCAAGCGAGGAGACCCCACAGATACGCAGTATTTT. Translating gives CASKRGDPTDTQYF.